This TCR beta chain was sequenced during a study of Ad26.COV2.S vaccination and SARS-CoV-2 variants. Using immunoSEQ multiplex PCR, the repertoire was profiled, and TCRdb retains in-frame clones only, with some absent. This table holds hundreds of thousands of clones, around 89% found once. The treatment: roughly 20 received Ad26.COV2.S at low or high dose, single or two shots; several received placebo; per-sample allocation not given. Day 63 after the first vaccine or placebo injection was the time point for sampling. In Boston, an adult donor aged 18-55 years took part. The V gene's germline CDR1 is SGHRS and CDR2 YFSETQ. Trimming stripped 0 bases from V and 1 base from J, with 11 bases between. The CDR3 extends over 16 amino acids.

The chain links TRBV5-1 to TRBJ2-1; D gene ambiguous. This sequence originates from a person aged 18-60 years who received the Ad26.COV2.S COVID-19 vaccine or a placebo. Source: peripheral blood, taken in a trial of Ad26.COV2.S vaccine versus placebo. CDR3 sequence: CASSLATSLSYNEQFF. The CDR3 DNA reads as TGCGCCAGCAGCTTGGCGACATCTCTTTCCTACAATGAGCAGTTCTTC.